This TCR beta chain is from a study of T-cell reconstitution after alpha-beta-depleted transplantation in children. Findings and limits, study-wide: Some patients' high day-60 TCRbeta diversity was traced to surviving recipient T cells and thymic progenitors. Roughly two months post-transplant, alpha-beta T cells reportedly originated from several hundred graft clones that had expanded. T-cell counts and diversity were attributed mostly to newly produced T cells one year after transplant.

Unique molecular identifiers tagged the TCRbeta library. TCRdb fed the PCR reads into MiXCR, producing one record per CDR3 protein. Altogether hundreds of thousands of distinct CDR3 sequences are present, roughly 13% being singletons, with the ten largest covering 2.2%. CDR1 and CDR2 from the germline V gene are SGHTA and FQGNSA. V lost 5 bases to trimming and J lost 1 base; unmatched junction nucleotides: 7. The CDR3 loop spans 16 amino acids. Remarks on this clonotype: Antigen specificity is unknown.

The sequence was obtained from a male patient under 18 who had a stem cell transplant for acute myeloid leukemia, so the T cells may come from the graft donor. The genes are TRBV7-2 and TRBJ2-2, with 7 bases fitting TRBD2. The sequencing used PBMCs, mostly from graft donor cells, collected 360 days after TCRalphabeta/CD19-depleted stem cell transplant. The CDR3 loop is CASSARTRMNTGELFF. CDR3 nucleotides: TGTGCCAGCAGCGCTCGGACTAGAATGAACACCGGGGAGCTGTTTTTT.